One sample yielded the 3 T cell receptor beta chains listed below, sequenced in a study of control samples from healthy donors and cancer patients. Here immunoSEQ multiplex PCR was the method, and the copy in TCRdb shows in-frame clones only, minus some. The repertoire holds approximately 30,000 clones, with around 94% as singletons. The sequenced sample was blood. The receptors were gathered from a man aged 55 to 70 in good health.

The chain has TRBV5-6 and TRBJ1-2; perhaps TRBD1 as D (5 bases). V lost 4 bases and J lost 10, with 11 bases in between. The CDR3 has 11 residues. The germline V gene encodes CDR1 SGHDT and CDR2 YYEEEE. This CDR3 is CASSPGTYYTF. CDR3 DNA: TGTGCCAGCAGCCCCGGGACTTACTACACCTTC. Combining the CDR3 with reference TRBV5-6 and TRBJ1-2 gives the whole variable domain DAGVTQSPTHLIKTRGQQVTLRCSPKSGHDTVSWYQQALGQGPQFIFQYYEEEERQRGNFPDRFSGHQFPNYSSELNVNALLLGDSALYLCASSPGTYYTFGSGTRLTVV.

This sequence joins TRBV6-5 and TRBJ2-1; TRBD1 aligns across 7 bases. V shed 6 bases and J 3 bases; nucleotides not matched to a gene: 8. Germline CDR1 is MNHEY and CDR2 is SVGAGI. The CDR3 has 15 amino acids. This CDR3 is CASSRTGDFYNEQFF. CDR3 DNA sequence: TGTGCCAGCAGCCGGACAGGAGACTTCTACAATGAGCAGTTCTTC.

This chain links TRBV4-3 with TRBJ1-2; tentative D call: TRBD1 (5 bases). The germline CDR1 and CDR2 sequences are LGHNA and YSLEER. The CDR3 spans 16 residues. Trimming shortened V by 4 bases and J by 7 bases, and 22 bases separated the two germline ends. CDR3 in DNA: TGCGCCAGCAGCCGCGCGTGGTCAGGGACCCAGAGTGGCTACACCTTC. It encodes CASSRAWSGTQSGYTF.